This T cell receptor beta chain was sequenced during a study of shared clonotypes between healthy human individuals. With regard to this clone: Its specificity is not known.

V was clipped by 7 bases and J by 2 bases; unmatched bases: 6. Germline V gives CDR1 LGHNT, CDR2 FRNRAP. This CDR3 region has 14 residues. The run depth of the assay was deep. In the source study's methods: Filtering was not the same, since immunoSEQ gave junction-only sequences without quality scores. Clones were read by immunoSEQ multiplex PCR, and TCRdb kept only the in-frame ones, dropping some. V, J and clone size reflect that table, while D and trimming were determined from the DNA. The repertoire has over 700,000 clones, over 55% of them found once; the top ten carry approximately 1.7%. Study-level points and caveats: Shared across a handful of donors were around 5% of the naive CD4 clonotypes. Genetic and exposure-history diversity was limited by the few donors.

The sequencing sample was made of memory CD4+ T cells sorted from blood. Subset here: CD45RA-negative fraction. The TCR sequence derives from a woman in her thirties in good health. The J gene is TRBJ2-3, the V gene TRBV12-5; TRBD1 aligns across 7 bases. CDR3 sequence reads: CASAETGSTDTQYF. As DNA, the CDR3 is TGTGCTAGTGCCGAGACAGGGTCCACAGATACGCAGTATTTT. The variable domain in full, completed from reference TRBV12-5 and TRBJ2-3, reads DARVTQTPRHKVTEMGQEVTMRCQPILGHNTVFWYRQTMMQGLELLAYFRNRAPLDDSGMPKDRFSAEMPDATLATLKIQPSEPRDSAVYFCASAETGSTDTQYFGPGTRLTVL.